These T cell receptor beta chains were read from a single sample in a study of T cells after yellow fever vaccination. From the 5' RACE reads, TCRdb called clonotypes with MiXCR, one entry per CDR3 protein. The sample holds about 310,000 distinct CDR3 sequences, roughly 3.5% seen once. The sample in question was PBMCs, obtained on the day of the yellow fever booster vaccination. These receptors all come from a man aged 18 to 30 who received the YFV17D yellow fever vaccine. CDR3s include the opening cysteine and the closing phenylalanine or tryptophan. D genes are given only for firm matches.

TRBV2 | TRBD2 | CASSPTSFGPKTQYF
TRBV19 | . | CASRGQGTAGYTF
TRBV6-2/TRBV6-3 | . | CASTFQGARAFF
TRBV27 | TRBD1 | CASSLRDRSDIQYF
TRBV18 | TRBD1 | CASSGQRNEKLFF
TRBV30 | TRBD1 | CAWSRDRRLGSPLHF
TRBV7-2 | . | CASSSYSNQPQHF
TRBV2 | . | CASSESLGATDTQYF
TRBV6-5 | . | CASRRGLMNTEAFF
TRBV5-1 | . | CASSLLQGNEQFF
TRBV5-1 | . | CASSLGFRGLEEQYF
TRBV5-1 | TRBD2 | CASSLGQRGKDTQYF
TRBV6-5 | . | CASSQSYSYEQYF
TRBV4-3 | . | CASSHRDGNYGYTF
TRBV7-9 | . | CASDGQNYGYTF
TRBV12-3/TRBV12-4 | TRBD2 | CASSFLAGGIGELFF
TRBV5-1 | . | CASRPLNNEKLFF
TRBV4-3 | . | CASSPLAALGEQYF
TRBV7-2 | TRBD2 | CASSERGHQETQYF
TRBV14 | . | CASSQARVNNTEAFF
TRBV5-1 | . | CASSLVADSTNEKLFF
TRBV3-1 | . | CASSPPPYF
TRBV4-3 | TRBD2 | CASSQDSGGLGDEQFF
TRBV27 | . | CASSAPRGPSLNTEAFF
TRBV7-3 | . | CASSLTGPRYNEQFF
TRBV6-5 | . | CATVTYNEQFF
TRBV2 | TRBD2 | CASSVGTSGEETQYF
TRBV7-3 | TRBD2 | CASSLLGGTDTQYF
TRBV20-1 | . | CSVDYPIGETQYF
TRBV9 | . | CASSVRSAGELFF
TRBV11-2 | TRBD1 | CASRSLDRVGNEQFF
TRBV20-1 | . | CSACPDLYVEAFF
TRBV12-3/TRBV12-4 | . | CASSLVQGWEEQFF
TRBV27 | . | CASRHYKGEKLFF
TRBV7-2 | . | CASSVDGFAGYTF
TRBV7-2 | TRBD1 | CASSRTGPTKNIQYF
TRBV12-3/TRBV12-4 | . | CASSLEAANEQFF
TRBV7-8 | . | CASSETPQHF
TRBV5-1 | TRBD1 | CASSTDRGSFNYGYTF
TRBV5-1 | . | CASSLSGGEQYF
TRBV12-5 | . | CASGLLTAFTAYNSPLHF
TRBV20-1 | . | CSARWVGTYEQYF
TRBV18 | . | CASSPAGDQPQHF
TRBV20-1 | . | CSARPSGRGETQYF
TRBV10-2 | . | CASSPDLWNGYTF
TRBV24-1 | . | CATTVDTPNTEAFF
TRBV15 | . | CATSRDGDYYNEQFF
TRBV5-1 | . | CASTSGGGSLNTEAFF
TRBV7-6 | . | CASSPIQGWGETQYF
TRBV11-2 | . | CASSLVREVADEQYF
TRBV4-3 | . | CASSQDSQYSNQPQHF
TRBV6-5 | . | CASSYAGTALREQFF
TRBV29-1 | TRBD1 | CSVAYTGTGNTEAFF